Described below is a single T cell receptor (beta chain) sequence and its context. The clone's antigen remains unknown. The input lacks base qualities; no much larger clone sits a single base away. This sample stems from a study of OX40 agonist ivuxolimab in advanced cancers. In the study overall: Ivuxolimab, which targeted the costimulatory receptor OX40 (CD134), was an agonistic, fully human IgG2 monoclonal antibody. A male proportion of under 85% and a mean age of 60 years, ranging from 23 to 79, were recorded for the dose-escalation cohort. Partial responses were achieved by three dose-escalation patients, of whom one had hepatocellular carcinoma and two had cutaneous melanoma. The point of sequencing TCRbeta in the periphery was to test whether ivuxolimab changed TCR sequence diversity and drove clonal T-cell expansion. The paper reports the monotherapy dose-escalation portion (N = 52 patients) of the phase I ivuxolimab trial. Prior anti-PD-1, anti-PD-L1 or anti-CTLA-4 therapy was permitted, and checkpoint inhibitors had been received by roughly two fifths of dose-escalation patients. Intravenous ivuxolimab was administered to patients every 2 weeks at six dose levels: 0.01, 0.1, 0.3, 1.5, 3 and 10 mg/kg. Of the roughly 51 patients in dose escalation, 19 had hepatocellular carcinoma, about 15 had melanoma, 9 had renal cell carcinoma and 9 had head and neck cancer. Results the study describes overall, beyond this receptor: In partial responders in the 0.1-3.0 mg/kg groups, normalized peripheral clonal expansion was found to be among the lowest, especially among CD8+ T cells. Which antigens the clonally expanded peripheral T cells were specific for was not determined. Clonal expansion of both CD4+ and CD8+ blood T cells was observed from baseline to week 6 at doses 0.1 to 3.0 mg/kg. Low levels of normalized T-cell clonal expansion were also shown by some nonresponding patients. After ivuxolimab, CD8+ T cells had more expanded clones than CD4+ T cells on average.

The CDR3 contains 16 residues, cysteine and phenylalanine counted. Just the 48-base CDR3 DNA is kept, in frame starting at base 1. Per the germline V gene, SGDLS is the CDR1 and YYNGEE is the CDR2. Unmatched junction bases come to 9, with V trimmed by 4 bases and J by 5 bases. Patients with a history of autoimmune disease or receiving systemic immunosuppression were excluded from the trial. Peripheral blood for TCR sequencing was collected from all dose cohorts at baseline, on cycle 4 day 1, and on cycle 7 day 1. The samples were taken from a phase I, first-in-human, multicenter, open-label dose-escalation trial of ivuxolimab. The trial enrolled adults with locally advanced or metastatic head and neck squamous cell, hepatocellular, melanoma or renal cell carcinoma. Before TCR sequencing, CD4+ T cells and CD8+ T cells were sorted from peripheral blood as separate populations. Genomic DNA was isolated from the sorted cells so that the TCRbeta CDR3 region could be sequenced. The immunoSEQ Assay was used to sequence the TCRbeta CDR3 regions. The source is immuneACCESS, and TCRdb retained only in-frame sequences with V and J called. Part of the clones is not carried over; for the studies checked, unresolved V genes explain less than half of this, and the remainder is unexplained. The sample profile shows 25,000 to 30,000 clones; 82% of them were found once. The ten largest clones add up to about a fifth of the sample.

This receptor was taken from an adult with an advanced solid tumor such as melanoma, head and neck, liver or kidney cancer. Recombination joined TRBV9 with TRBJ2-1; 10 bases in the junction line up with TRBD2. The starting material was CD4+ or CD8+ T cells sorted from blood, obtained in a trial of the OX40 agonist ivuxolimab. The DNA is TGTGCCAGCAGCCTCAGAGGACTAGCGGCAAACAATGAGCAGTTCTTC. Its protein reads: CASSLRGLAANNEQFF.